The clone carrying this T cell receptor beta chain was detected only once. The antigen is not known. The study's findings and limits: Whole repertoires were not studied in the larger cohort, only one V-J beta rearrangement.

The CDR3 loop spans 14 amino acids. Per the germline V gene, CDR1 is SGHTA and CDR2 is FQGNSA. The V and J ends lost 4 bases and 3 bases respectively, with 12 bases between them. After constant-region reverse-primer amplification, full-length variable regions underwent semi-nested PCR with Nested Universal Primer A. Via MiXCR, TCRdb re-called the 5' RACE reads, giving one row per CDR3 protein. Among 55,000 to 80,000 distinct CDR3 sequences, 22% were seen once, and the ten largest hold 2.5% to 3.5%. The sequence came from a female donor with breast cancer. What was sequenced was memory CD4+ T cells sorted from a lymph node. Indicated subset: memory CD4+ T cells, CD4+CD45RO+CD25-. This chain connects TRBV7-2 to TRBJ1-1, with D possibly being TRBD1 (5 bases). Here the CDR3 reads CASSSSQVHTEAFF. The CDR3, as DNA: TGTGCCAGCAGCTCATCACAGGTTCACACTGAAGCTTTCTTT.